This is a list of T cell receptor beta chains from one sample in a study of T cells after posttransplantation cyclophosphamide. Sequencing was performed with immunoSEQ multiplex PCR; in TCRdb, only in-frame clones are kept and a portion is missing. This sample comprises over 10,000 clones, none seen once only. Here the sequenced sample was PBMCs, taken after allogeneic stem cell transplant with posttransplant cyclophosphamide. These receptors all stem from a female patient between 40 and 50 years old who received an allogeneic stem cell transplant from an unrelated donor, was CMV-positive, and had acute GVHD only. Some T cells may have originated in the graft donor. The CDR3 runs from the conserved cysteine through the conserved F or W. D genes are given only for firm matches. Only some rows state a clone size, as once, few, many or a class for expanded clones.

v_gene	d_gene	abundance	j_gene	CDR3aa	CDR3nt
TRBV9	TRBD2	few	TRBJ2-2	CASSVEPGRESTGELFF	TGTGCCAGCAGCGTAGAACCCGGGCGGGAGAGCACCGGGGAGCTGTTTTTT
TRBV9	-	-	TRBJ2-3	CASSSITDTQYF	TGTGCCAGCAGCTCTATCACAGATACGCAGTATTTT
TRBV7-3	TRBD2	few	TRBJ2-1	CASSLANSGGYNEQFF	TGTGCCAGCAGCTTAGCTAACTCCGGGGGGTACAATGAGCAGTTCTTC
TRBV28	-	large	TRBJ1-5	CASSPLPNQPQHF	TGTGCCAGCAGTCCCCTTCCCAATCAGCCCCAGCATTTT
TRBV5-6	-	many	TRBJ2-3	CASSFLAASTDTQYF	TGTGCCAGCAGCTTCTTAGCGGCTAGCACAGATACGCAGTATTTT
TRBV6-1	-	many	TRBJ2-6	CASSEWGEEVTGANVLTF	TGTGCCAGCAGTGAATGGGGGGAGGAAGTAACTGGGGCCAACGTCCTGACTTTC
TRBV18	TRBD2	many	TRBJ2-3	CASSPAGTSGITDTQYF	TGTGCCAGCTCACCTGCCGGGACTAGCGGGATTACGGATACGCAGTATTTT
TRBV10-3	-	-	TRBJ2-3	CAITGGLLSTDTQYF	TGTGCCATCACAGGGGGGTTACTTTCCACAGATACGCAGTATTTT
TRBV28	TRBD1	-	TRBJ1-2	CASSLLQGPYGYTF	TGTGCCAGCAGTTTATTACAGGGGCCCTATGGCTACACCTTC
TRBV7-9	-	few	TRBJ1-5	CASSDQGQPQHF	TGTGCCAGCAGCGACCAGGGGCAGCCCCAGCATTTT
TRBV9	-	many	TRBJ1-3	CASSVTGTGNTIYF	TGTGCCAGCAGCGTAACAGGGACTGGAAACACCATATATTTT
TRBV5-1	TRBD1	many	TRBJ1-4	CASSLGQGAGEKLFF	TGCGCCAGCAGCTTGGGGCAGGGGGCGGGCGAAAAACTGTTTTTT
TRBV21-1	-	few	TRBJ2-2	CASSNSNGKSTGELFF	TGTGCCAGCAGCAATTCTAACGGGAAGAGCACCGGGGAGCTGTTTTTT
TRBV4-2	-	many	TRBJ2-1	CASSQESLGTGEQFF	TGTGCCAGCAGCCAAGAGTCACTTGGTACGGGTGAGCAGTTCTTC
TRBV5-1	-	many	TRBJ2-3	CASSPGTAPTDTQYF	TGCGCCAGCAGCCCGGGGACTGCCCCCACAGATACGCAGTATTTT
TRBV28	TRBD1	many	TRBJ2-7	CASRLQGAGDEQYF	TGTGCCAGCAGGTTACAGGGGGCTGGAGACGAGCAGTACTTC
TRBV28	TRBD2	many	TRBJ2-5	CASSLLDGRRETQYF	TGTGCCAGCAGTTTACTGGACGGGAGGAGGGAGACCCAGTACTTC
TRBV13	-	-	TRBJ2-7	CASSLLPESSYEQYF	TGTGCCAGCAGCTTACTCCCGGAGAGCTCCTACGAGCAGTACTTC
TRBV5-5	TRBD2	many	TRBJ2-1	CASSPTSASYNEQFF	TGTGCCAGCAGCCCTACTAGCGCCTCCTACAATGAGCAGTTCTTC
TRBV18	-	-	TRBJ2-4	CASSYRQGGKDIQYF	TGTGCCAGCTCATACAGACAGGGCGGGAAGGACATTCAGTACTTC
TRBV30	-	-	TRBJ2-3	CAWSVQGVDTQYF	TGTGCCTGGAGTGTACAAGGGGTAGATACGCAGTATTTT
TRBV5-1	TRBD1	many	TRBJ2-5	CASSLDGGQGQETQYF	TGCGCCAGCAGCTTGGATGGGGGACAGGGACAAGAGACCCAGTACTTC
TRBV28	-	-	TRBJ2-7	CASSPGQTYEQYF	TGTGCCAGCAGTCCTGGACAGACCTACGAGCAGTACTTC
TRBV6-4	-	few	TRBJ2-3	CASSDSGGGHTDTQYF	TGTGCCAGCAGTGACTCCGGGGGTGGACACACAGATACGCAGTATTTT
TRBV28	TRBD2	many	TRBJ2-1	CASSLAREGLRNEQFF	TGTGCCAGCAGTTTAGCGCGGGAGGGCCTGAGGAATGAGCAGTTCTTC
TRBV2	-	many	TRBJ2-1	CASSEWRDSYNEQFF	TGTGCCAGCAGTGAATGGAGGGACTCCTACAATGAGCAGTTCTTC
TRBV5-4	-	many	TRBJ1-4	CASSSYSGRDEKLFF	TGTGCCAGCAGCTCGTACAGTGGGCGGGATGAAAAACTGTTTTTT
TRBV28	-	-	TRBJ2-5	CASVRYGGPQYF	TGTGCCAGCGTTAGATACGGTGGGCCCCAGTACTTC
TRBV2	TRBD1	many	TRBJ1-2	CASSPGTVNYGYTF	TGTGCCAGCAGTCCCGGGACAGTTAACTATGGCTACACCTTC
TRBV28	TRBD1	many	TRBJ1-1	CASSPGTDNTEAFF	TGTGCCAGCAGCCCTGGGACAGACAACACTGAAGCTTTCTTT
TRBV30	-	many	TRBJ2-7	CAWDLGPQWEQYF	TGTGCCTGGGACCTGGGCCCCCAGTGGGAGCAGTACTTC
TRBV27	-	many	TRBJ1-2	CASSPVGRGYGYTF	TGTGCCAGCAGTCCCGTTGGTCGGGGGTACGGCTACACCTTC
TRBV2	-	many	TRBJ1-2	CASSNGPAGYYGYTF	TGTGCCAGCAGTAATGGCCCGGCGGGTTATTATGGCTACACCTTC
TRBV7-9	-	few	TRBJ2-5	CASSLGGGSAETQYF	TGTGCCAGCAGCTTGGGGGGCGGGAGCGCGGAGACCCAGTACTTC
TRBV5-1	-	many	TRBJ1-1	CASSFTGNMNTEAFF	TGCGCCAGCAGCTTTACAGGGAACATGAACACTGAAGCTTTCTTT
TRBV28	-	many	TRBJ1-3	CASHRVFGTIYF	TGTGCCAGCCACAGGGTTTTCGGCACCATATATTTT
TRBV9	-	large	TRBJ2-7	CASSARQAYSYEQYF	TGTGCCAGCAGTGCAAGACAGGCATACTCCTACGAGCAGTACTTC
TRBV28	TRBD2	many	TRBJ2-7	CASSLSAGDYEQYF	TGTGCCAGCAGTTTATCAGCGGGAGACTACGAGCAGTACTTC
TRBV28	-	many	TRBJ2-7	CASSLTGFYEQYF	TGTGCCAGCAGTTTAACAGGTTTCTACGAGCAGTACTTC
TRBV6-5	-	many	TRBJ1-5	CASSLSLGGQPQHF	TGTGCCAGCAGCCTTAGCTTGGGTGGACAGCCCCAGCATTTT
TRBV7-8	-	-	TRBJ1-2	CASSLVWGLGYTF	TGTGCCAGCAGCTTAGTCTGGGGGCTCGGCTACACCTTC
TRBV5-1	TRBD1	many	TRBJ1-5	CASSLGGQGSNQPQHF	TGCGCCAGCAGCCTTGGGGGACAGGGTAGCAATCAGCCCCAGCATTTT
TRBV7-8	-	few	TRBJ2-5	CASSATRAETQYF	TGTGCCAGCAGCGCTACTAGGGCCGAGACCCAGTACTTC
TRBV19	TRBD1	-	TRBJ1-2	CASSIGQGAGGYTF	TGTGCCAGTAGTATAGGACAGGGGGCCGGCGGCTACACCTTC
TRBV7-2	TRBD1	many	TRBJ2-7	CASSLRQGKSYEQYF	TGTGCCAGCAGCTTAAGACAGGGTAAAAGCTACGAGCAGTACTTC
TRBV5-1	-	few	TRBJ2-5	CASSFVFGFSETQYF	TGCGCCAGCAGCTTTGTCTTCGGGTTTTCTGAGACCCAGTACTTC
TRBV21-1	-	many	TRBJ2-1	CASSTYLTESSYNEQFF	TGTGCCAGCAGCACTTACTTAACAGAGAGCTCCTACAATGAGCAGTTCTTC